This is a list of T cell receptor beta chains from one sample in a study of T cell repertoires in cytomegalovirus infection. Each CDR3 protein gets one entry after TCRdb re-called the reads with MiXCR. The sample includes roughly 230,000 distinct CDR3 sequences, around an eighth of them seen just once. Sequencing was performed on PBMCs. The receptors derive from a human donor in good health (CMV status not recorded). Some clones in this sample may be carry-over from other donors' samples. Each CDR3 is given with its conserved first and last residue. A D gene is named only where the DNA matches it firmly. Only part of the rows carry a size: once, few, many, or a class if the clone is expanded.

-	TRBV15	TRBJ1-5	-	TGTGCCACCAGCCTTAAAAGCGGGGGCAATCAGCCCCAGCATTTT	CATSLKSGGNQPQHF
-	TRBV5-6	TRBJ1-5	few	TGTGCCAGCAGCCCCTCCTCAGATCATCAGCCCCAGCATTTT	CASSPSSDHQPQHF
-	TRBV7-3	TRBJ1-1	many	TGTGCCAGCAGCTTAACGGTCGGGGACACTGAAGCTTTCTTT	CASSLTVGDTEAFF
-	TRBV5-1	TRBJ1-5	many	TGCGCCAGCAGCCCTGAGGGCCTCAATCAGCCCCAGCATTTT	CASSPEGLNQPQHF
TRBD2	TRBV6-2/TRBV6-3	TRBJ2-7	many	TGTGCCAGCAGCGACGGAACGGGAGGGCCCTACGAGCAGTACTTC	CASSDGTGGPYEQYF
TRBD2	TRBV6-1	TRBJ2-3	many	TGTGCCAGCACTTTCGGGAGGGGGGGCACAGATACGCAGTATTTT	CASTFGRGGTDTQYF
-	TRBV7-2	TRBJ1-4	many	TGTGCCAGCAGCCGTTTGCTTGGAACCGTTGCAACTAATGAAAAACTGTTTTTT	CASSRLLGTVATNEKLFF
-	TRBV29-1	TRBJ2-5	-	TGCACTGGGGGGGGGCCGCAAGAGACCCAGTACTTC	CTGGGPQETQYF
-	TRBV20-1	TRBJ1-5	few	TGCAGTGCTACACCCCGACTAGGGACCAGCAATCAGCCCCAGCATTTT	CSATPRLGTSNQPQHF
-	TRBV6-6	TRBJ1-6	many	TGTGCCAGCAGTTATCGTCCTGAAAGCTCCTATAATTCACCCCTCCACTTT	CASSYRPESSYNSPLHF